One and the same sample provided the 26 T cell receptor beta chains below, sequenced in a study of blood T cell repertoires in COVID-19. Measured with immunoSEQ multiplex PCR; TCRdb has only the in-frame clones, and not every one. Among approximately 130,000 clones listed, about 83% were seen once. What was sequenced was peripheral blood. Receptor source: a human donor in a cohort sampled during active COVID-19.

The V and J genes are TRBV9 and TRBJ2-2; D is perhaps TRBD1 (5 bases). CDR3 length: 15 amino acids. V was pared by 6 bases and J by 4 bases, with 16 bases between. Germline CDR1 SGDLS, CDR2 YYNGEE. The CDR3 sequence: CASNRFEAATGELFF. The CDR3 nucleotides are TGTGCCAGCAACAGGTTTGAGGCGGCCACCGGGGAGCTGTTTTTT.

The chain recombines TRBV3-1 (or the pseudogene TRBV3-2) with TRBJ2-1; possibly TRBD1 for D (6 bases). The CDR3 spans 13 residues. Germline loops: CDR1 LGHDT, CDR2 YNNKEL (reference sequence). The V and J ends lost 10 bases and 4 bases respectively, with 14 bases between them. The CDR3 nucleotides are TGTGCCATCTCCCGAGGGGGTTACAATGAGCAGTTCTTC. Translating it yields CAISRGGYNEQFF.

This clone was recorded once. This chain connects TRBV4-1 to TRBJ1-4; weak D call: TRBD1 (6 bases). The V and J ends lost 1 base and 6 bases respectively, with 18 bases between them. The CDR3 is made up of 17 amino acids. Germline assignment: CDR1 MGHRA and CDR2 YSYEKL. In DNA form, the CDR3 reads TGCGCCAGCAGCCAAGGAGGTGGGGGCGCAGGGGATGAAAAACTGTTTTTT. This encodes CASSQGGGGAGDEKLFF.

This sequence joins TRBV19 and TRBJ2-1, with 11 bases lining up with TRBD2. The CDR3 is 17 amino acids. The J segment lost 5 bases and the V segment lost 5 bases, leaving 11 bases of the junction unmatched. Germline loops: CDR1 LNHDA, CDR2 SQIVND (reference sequence). The CDR3 protein is CASSARILAGGDNEQFF. As DNA, the CDR3 is TGTGCCAGTAGTGCACGAATTCTAGCGGGGGGCGACAATGAGCAGTTCTTC.

The chain couples TRBV19 to TRBJ2-7; D is unresolved. Trimming removed 3 bases at V and 4 bases at J, with 7 bases between. The CDR3 totals 12 residues. Germline-derived CDR1 and CDR2 are LNHDA and SQIVND (reference sequence). The CDR3 DNA is TGTGCCAGTAGTATCCCGGGTTACGAGCAGTACTTC. It yields the protein CASSIPGYEQYF.

Here the CDR3 DNA reads TGTGCCAGCAGTTTAGGGACTAGCGGGGCCTACGAGCAGTACTTC. Its protein is CASSLGTSGAYEQYF. The genes are TRBV27 and TRBJ2-7; TRBD2 aligns across 13 bases. Trimming at V came to 2 bases and at J to 2 bases, leaving 0 bases not matched to a gene. CDR3 size: 15 residues. Per germline, CDR1 MNHEY and CDR2 SMNVEV (reference sequence).

This rearrangement joins TRBV7-9 to TRBJ2-5; D might be TRBD2 (5 bases). The CDR3 is made up of 14 amino acids. Germline V gene lookup returns CDR1 SEHNR and CDR2 FQNEAQ (reference sequence). V was trimmed by 2 bases and J by 4 bases, leaving 11 bases between them. The CDR3 coding sequence is TGTGCCAGCAGCTTACCGGGAATGGGAGAGACCCAGTACTTC. Translation: CASSLPGMGETQYF.

In its sample, this clone was seen once. This rearrangement joins TRBV6-1 to TRBJ1-4; 10 bases fit TRBD1. This CDR3 comprises 17 residues. V was clipped by 4 bases and J by 7 bases; unmatched bases: 12. Germline V gene sequence: CDR1 MNHNS, CDR2 SASEGT. The CDR3 nucleotides read TGTGCCAGCAGTGCCCGGGACAGGGGCTTCTTAGGTGAAAAACTGTTTTTT. As protein: CASSARDRGFLGEKLFF.

The chain combines TRBV7-9 with TRBJ1-4, with 8 positions matching TRBD1. CDR1 is SEHNR, CDR2 FQNEAQ, per germline (reference sequence). The V segment lost 0 bases and the J segment 7 bases; nucleotides outside the gene matches: 4. The CDR3 has 15 amino acids. CDR3 sequence (DNA): TGTGCCAGCAGCTTAGCCCGACAGGGGAGTGAAAAACTGTTTTTT. Translating it yields CASSLARQGSEKLFF.

The genes are TRBV2 and TRBJ2-7; 7 nucleotides align to TRBD1. The J segment lost 3 bases and the V segment lost 3 bases, leaving 8 bases of the junction unmatched. The CDR3 has 15 amino acids. CDR1 is SNHLY and CDR2 is FYNNEI in the germline V gene. The chain's CDR3 is CASSDPRRTGYEQYF. The DNA for the CDR3 is TGTGCCAGCAGTGACCCGCGTCGGACAGGCTACGAGCAGTACTTC. The whole variable domain, filled in from reference TRBV2 and TRBJ2-7, reads EPEVTQTPSHQVTQMGQEVILRCVPISNHLYFYWYRQILGQKVEFLVSFYNNEISEKSEIFDDQFSVERPDGSNFTLKIRSTKLEDSAMYFCASSDPRRTGYEQYFGPGTRLTVT.

This clone was detected only a few times. J is TRBJ1-2 and V is TRBV2; weak D call: TRBD1 (6 bases). CDR3 length: 19 amino acids. Deletions cut 7 bases from V and 0 bases from J, with 27 bases between. Germline V gene sequence: CDR1 SNHLY, CDR2 FYNNEI. CDR3 sequence (DNA): TGTGCCAGCACCAACACACTGATAGGGGGGGCAGTCCCTAACTATGGCTACACCTTC. This sequence encodes CASTNTLIGGAVPNYGYTF.

The V gene is TRBV6-5, the J gene TRBJ2-5, with 7 bases aligning to TRBD2. V shed 6 bases and J 1 base; nucleotides not matched to a gene: 8. Germline V gives CDR1 MNHEY, CDR2 SVGAGI. The CDR3 totals 15 residues. CDR3 protein: CASSRSGLTQETQYF. In DNA, the CDR3 is TGTGCCAGCAGCCGGTCGGGACTAACCCAAGAGACCCAGTACTTC.

J is TRBJ2-3 and V is TRBV20-1, with TRBD2 as a possible D gene (5 bases). Germline assignment: CDR1 DFQATT and CDR2 SNEGSKA (reference sequence). V shed 3 bases and J shed 7 bases, with 11 bases lying between them. This CDR3 is 12 amino acids long. CDR3 nucleotides: TGCAGTGCTAGTGGAGCGGCCAATACGCAGTATTTT. Amino acid sequence: CSASGAANTQYF.

This chain joins TRBV10-2 and TRBJ1-1, with 9 bases that match TRBD1. Trimming cost V 7 bases and J 8 bases; bases outside gene matches: 8. Looked up from germline, CDR1 is WSHSY and CDR2 is SAAADI. CDR3 length: 13 amino acids. The CDR3 is CASIRTGDREAFF. The CDR3 region has the DNA TGCGCCAGCATCCGGACAGGGGATCGCGAAGCTTTCTTT.

The chain links TRBV11-2 to TRBJ2-3; 8 bases agree with TRBD2. CDR3 length: 15 residues. CDR1 and CDR2 (germline): SGHAT, FQNNGV. V shed 5 bases, J shed 2 bases, and the junction held 6 bases outside the gene matches. The CDR3 is CASSLSGVYTDTQYF. In nucleotides, the CDR3 is TGTGCCAGCAGCCTTAGCGGGGTGTACACAGATACGCAGTATTTT.

This clone was seen once. CDR3 sequence reads: CASRTGHYNEQFF. In nucleotides, the CDR3 is TGTGCCAGTCGGACAGGGCATTACAATGAGCAGTTCTTC. The chain couples TRBV6-5 to TRBJ2-1; 8 bases are a match to TRBD1. The CDR3 has 13 residues. V gave up 9 bases and J gave up 4 bases; unmatched junction bases: 5. Germline V gene lookup returns CDR1 MNHEY and CDR2 SVGAGI.

A single count supports this clone. The chain combines TRBV7-8 with TRBJ1-4, with D unresolved. V was trimmed by 1 base and J by 5 bases, leaving 14 bases between them. CDR1 and CDR2 from the germline V gene are SGHVS and FQNEAQ. The CDR3 spans 16 residues. This CDR3 reads CASSLGITRTNEKLFF. CDR3 in DNA: TGTGCCAGCAGCTTAGGTATTACCCGCACAAATGAAAAACTGTTTTTT.

The V call is TRBV20-1, the J call TRBJ2-1, with 8 bases aligning to TRBD2. The CDR3 extends over 13 amino acids. The germline V gene has CDR1 DFQATT and CDR2 SNEGSKA (reference sequence). V gave up 3 bases and J gave up 2 bases; unmatched junction bases: 0. The DNA of the CDR3 is TGCAGTGCTAGTAGCGGGGCCTACAATGAGCAGTTCTTC. Amino acid sequence: CSASSGAYNEQFF.

This chain joins TRBV30 and TRBJ2-7; D is uncertain. This CDR3 has 13 residues. CDR1 is GTSNPN, CDR2 SVGIG, per germline (reference sequence). V dropped 0 bases and J dropped 2 bases, with 8 bases sitting between them. The CDR3 bases are TGTGCCTGGAGTGTCTCCAGGACCTACGAGCAGTACTTC. Translation gives CAWSVSRTYEQYF. The variable domain in full, completed from reference TRBV30 and TRBJ2-7, reads SQTIHQWPATLVQPVGSPLSLECTVEGTSNPNLYWYRQAAGRGLQLLFYSVGIGQISSEVPQNLSASRPQDRQFILSSKKLLLSDSGFYLCAWSVSRTYEQYFGPGTRLTVT.

The chain uses TRBV6-5 and TRBJ2-7, with D tentatively TRBD2 (6 bases). The CDR3 has 15 residues. CDR1 is MNHEY and CDR2 is SVGAGI in the germline V gene. V lost 6 bases to trimming and J lost 7 bases, with 22 bases between them. DNA for the CDR3: TGTGCCAGCAGGGTGTTCGCGGGGCCATCTGAAGAGCAGTACTTC. Protein sequence: CASRVFAGPSEEQYF.

The rearrangement uses TRBV3-1 (or the pseudogene TRBV3-2) and TRBJ2-3, with 8 bases that match TRBD1. Trimming removed 2 bases from V and 3 bases from J; junction bases left unmatched: 7. From germline, CDR1 is LGHDT and CDR2 YNNKEL (reference sequence). The CDR3 totals 16 residues. CDR3 protein: CASSQRRTGRTDTQYF. Here the CDR3 DNA reads TGTGCCAGCAGCCAACGACGGACAGGGAGAACAGATACGCAGTATTTT.

The chain uses TRBV19 and TRBJ1-5, with unresolved D. This CDR3 region has 15 residues. From germline, CDR1 is LNHDA and CDR2 SQIVND (reference sequence). Trimming cost V 5 bases and J 4 bases, with 15 bases left between them. The chain's CDR3 is CASSHGRGSNQPQHF. The CDR3 nucleotides are TGTGCCAGTAGTCACGGCCGGGGAAGTAATCAGCCCCAGCATTTT.

This clone appeared a single time. The CDR3: CASGLQGGSTEAFF. CDR3 DNA: TGCGCCAGCGGCCTACAGGGTGGTAGTACTGAAGCTTTCTTT. This rearrangement joins TRBV5-1 to TRBJ1-1, with a weak D call TRBD1 (6 bases). Looked up from germline, CDR1 is SGHRS and CDR2 is YFSETQ. The CDR3 sequence is 14 residues long. Trimming took off 7 bases at V and 5 bases at J, with 18 bases between the two ends.

The V call is TRBV7-6, the J call TRBJ2-7; no reliable D call. Germline CDR1 and CDR2: SGHVS and FNYEAQ. The V gene lost 0 bases and the J gene lost 0 bases, with 12 bases spanning the gap. CDR3 length: 16 amino acids. This chain's CDR3 is CASSLAGPRSSYEQYF. The CDR3 bases are TGTGCCAGCAGCTTAGCCGGCCCTAGGAGCTCCTACGAGCAGTACTTC.

CDR3 sequence (DNA): TGTGCCAGCAGCTTTTATACAGGGTTCACTAATGAAAAACTGTTTTTT. This codes for CASSFYTGFTNEKLFF. V is TRBV5-6 and J is TRBJ1-4; possible D gene TRBD1, 6 bases. The CDR3 runs to 16 residues. The V and J ends lost 2 bases and 2 bases respectively, with 13 bases between them. Germline V CDR1 and CDR2: SGHDT, YYEEEE.

The V and J genes are TRBV5-5 and TRBJ2-7; 12 bases line up with TRBD2. The germline V gene has CDR1 SGHKS and CDR2 YYEKEE (reference sequence). With V trimmed by 0 bases and J by 3 bases, 10 bases remained unmatched. CDR3 length equals 18 residues. The CDR3 sequence: CASSLAPSGGATYYEQYF. In DNA, the CDR3 is TGTGCCAGCAGCTTGGCGCCTAGCGGGGGGGCCACCTACTACGAGCAGTACTTC. The variable domain in full, completed from reference TRBV5-5 and TRBJ2-7, reads DAGVTQSPTHLIKTRGQQVTLRCSPISGHKSVSWYQQVLGQGPQFIFQYYEKEERGRGNFPDRFSARQFPNYSSELNVNALLLGDSALYLCASSLAPSGGATYYEQYFGPGTRLTVT.